The next 25 T cell receptor beta chains were all read from a single sample in a study of PD-L1 blockade in urothelial cancer. Profiled with immunoSEQ multiplex PCR; TCRdb holds only in-frame clones, not every one. The sample carries about 69,000 clones, about 89% recorded once. Sample: PBMCs, taken around atezolizumab (anti-PD-L1) treatment. The receptor source for this set is a man aged 55 to 70 with urothelial cancer.

This chain uses TRBV6-6 with TRBJ2-3, with D tentatively TRBD1 (6 bases). This CDR3 contains 16 residues. CDR1 is MNHNY and CDR2 is SVGAGI in the germline V gene (reference sequence). V lost 6 bases, J lost 0 bases, and 16 bases lay in between. CDR3 residues: CASRRAGALSTDTQYF. The CDR3 nucleotides are TGTGCCAGCAGAAGGGCAGGGGCCTTGAGCACAGATACGCAGTATTTT.

The chain joins TRBV6-5 to TRBJ2-5; possibly TRBD2 for D (5 bases). The germline V gene encodes CDR1 MNHEY and CDR2 SVGAGI. Trimming removed 10 bases at V and 5 bases at J, with 17 bases between. The CDR3 contains 13 residues. The CDR3 DNA follows: TGTGCCACCACGGGGAGCTGGGGTGAGACCCAGTACTTC. It codes for CATTGSWGETQYF.

The V gene is TRBV5-1, the J gene TRBJ2-7; TRBD1 matches at 8 bases. The CDR3 extends over 14 amino acids. V was pared by 4 bases and J by 7 bases, with 10 bases of the junction left unmatched. Germline V lookup: CDR1 SGHRS, CDR2 YFSETQ. The CDR3 reads CASSPGQGPGEQYF. The CDR3 nucleotides are TGCGCCAGCAGCCCTGGACAGGGCCCGGGGGAGCAGTACTTC.

This chain links TRBV5-1 with TRBJ1-1; 7 bases agree with TRBD1. This CDR3 is built from 12 residues. Losses at the gene ends were 4 bases for V and 6 bases for J; bases not matched to a gene: 3. In germline, CDR1 is SGHRS, CDR2 YFSETQ. This chain's CDR3 is CASSQTGPEAFF. CDR3 bases: TGCGCCAGCAGCCAGACAGGGCCTGAAGCTTTCTTT.

This chain connects TRBV30 to TRBJ1-1; 7 nucleotides line up with TRBD1. The V and J ends lost 6 bases and 4 bases, in that order; junction bases with no gene match: 17. Germline V gives CDR1 GTSNPN, CDR2 SVGIG (reference sequence). The CDR3 runs 16 residues. The CDR3 region has the DNA TGTGCCTGCGCGACAGGGAAGGCCGGAGGGCCCACTGAAGCTTTCTTT. It translates to CACATGKAGGPTEAFF.

V is TRBV25-1 and J is TRBJ2-2; D unclear. The germline gives CDR1 MGHDK, CDR2 SYGVNS. This CDR3 is built from 17 residues. The V end lost 3 bases, the J end lost 4 bases, and 18 bases lay between the germline ends. CDR3 protein: CASSEYGVRSSTGELFF. The CDR3 DNA reads TGTGCCAGCAGTGAGTACGGTGTCAGGTCAAGCACCGGGGAGCTGTTTTTT.

The genes are TRBV5-4 and TRBJ2-3; D is perhaps TRBD2 (5 bases). The CDR3 contains 15 residues. Deletions cut 0 bases from V and 0 bases from J, with 8 bases between. CDR1 and CDR2 (germline): SGHNT, YYREEE (reference sequence). The CDR3: CASSLGLTSTDTQYF. The CDR3 bases are TGTGCCAGCAGCTTGGGACTAACTAGCACAGATACGCAGTATTTT.

The genes are TRBV28 and TRBJ2-3, with TRBD1 matching over 7 bases. The CDR3 covers 15 residues. Looked up from germline, CDR1 is MDHEN and CDR2 is SYDVKM. Trimming cost V 5 bases and J 0 bases; bases outside gene matches: 5. The CDR3 spells CASSPMGQSTDTQYF. In nucleotides, the CDR3 is TGTGCCAGCAGTCCAATGGGACAGAGCACAGATACGCAGTATTTT.

The CDR3 loop reads CASSLRLAGYNEQFF. The CDR3 bases are TGTGCCAGCAGCCTTAGACTAGCGGGTTACAATGAGCAGTTCTTC. The chain employs TRBV9 and TRBJ2-1; 10 bases line up with TRBD2. This CDR3 contains 15 residues. The junction had 5 bases not matched to a gene; V was cut back by 4 bases and J by 4 bases. The V gene's germline CDR1 is SGDLS and CDR2 YYNGEE.

The rearrangement joins TRBV7-9 to TRBJ1-4; 9 positions agree with TRBD1. Germline V gene lookup returns CDR1 SEHNR and CDR2 FQNEAQ (reference sequence). This CDR3 has 15 amino acids. Losses at the gene ends were 5 bases for V and 8 bases for J; bases not matched to a gene: 9. The CDR3 is CASSPRGQGLEKLFF. In nucleotides, the CDR3 is TGTGCCAGCAGCCCCCGGGGACAGGGTTTAGAAAAACTGTTTTTT.

The rearrangement uses TRBV6-1 and TRBJ2-7, with 10 bases lining up with TRBD2. The CDR3 extends over 17 amino acids. CDR1 is MNHNS and CDR2 is SASEGT in the germline V gene. With V trimmed by 0 bases and J by 5 bases, 10 bases remained unmatched. CDR3 residues: CASSEAVASGSNNEQYF. The DNA for the CDR3 is TGTGCCAGCAGTGAAGCTGTAGCTAGCGGGAGTAATAACGAGCAGTACTTC.

The V call is TRBV11-2, the J call TRBJ2-1; no clear D gene. Germline V CDR1 and CDR2: SGHAT, FQNNGV. Trimming removed 5 bases at V and 0 bases at J, with 14 bases between. The CDR3 length is 16 residues. The CDR3, as DNA: TGTGCCAGCAGCCCGCGCCGTTTGAGCTCCTACAATGAGCAGTTCTTC. The encoded protein is CASSPRRLSSYNEQFF.

The V gene is TRBV27, the J gene TRBJ1-1; 8 positions match TRBD1. Germline V gene data show CDR1 as MNHEY and CDR2 as SMNVEV (reference sequence). V lost 3 bases to trimming and J lost 3 bases; unmatched junction nucleotides: 3. The CDR3 runs 14 residues. Here the CDR3 reads CASSLDRDHTEAFF. CDR3 coding DNA: TGTGCCAGCAGTTTGGACAGGGACCACACTGAAGCTTTCTTT.

The genes are TRBV2 and TRBJ1-5, with D maybe TRBD1 (6 bases). This CDR3 contains 14 residues. V was cut by 5 bases and J by 2 bases, with 10 bases left in between. Germline-derived CDR1 and CDR2 are SNHLY and FYNNEI. CDR3 coding DNA: TGTGCCAGCAGTTCTCGACAGGGCAATCAGCCCCAGCATTTT. This encodes CASSSRQGNQPQHF.

The chain has TRBV6-5 and TRBJ1-1, with no clear D. Looked up from germline, CDR1 is MNHEY and CDR2 is SVGAGI. The CDR3 runs 13 residues. Trimming stripped 7 bases from V and 7 bases from J, with 16 bases between. The CDR3 coding sequence is TGTGCCAGCATGGCACAGTTCGCTTATGAAGCTTTCTTT. It translates to CASMAQFAYEAFF.

This chain links TRBV19 with TRBJ2-5, with D perhaps TRBD1 (5 bases). CDR3 length: 13 residues. Germline-derived CDR1 and CDR2 are LNHDA and SQIVND (reference sequence). V gave up 8 bases and J gave up 7 bases, with 17 bases separating them. Here the CDR3 reads CASLSPGRGTQYF. The CDR3 nucleotides are TGTGCCAGTCTCTCCCCCGGAAGGGGGACCCAGTACTTC.

The chain combines TRBV18 with TRBJ2-7; D is uncertain. V was shortened by 2 bases and J by 3 bases, with 11 bases between the two germline ends. The CDR3 is made up of 14 amino acids. Germline CDR1 is KGHSH and CDR2 is LQKENI. The CDR3 bases are TGTGCCAGCTCACCAAGCACGATCCTCTACGAGCAGTACTTC. As protein: CASSPSTILYEQYF.

This chain links TRBV6-1 with TRBJ1-1, with D possibly being TRBD1 (5 bases). Germline-derived CDR1 and CDR2 are MNHNS and SASEGT. V was clipped by 6 bases and J by 8 bases, with 16 bases between them. This CDR3 contains 13 residues. DNA for the CDR3: TGTGCCAGCAGCAAATCCAGGGTTCAGGAAGCTTTCTTT. This sequence encodes CASSKSRVQEAFF.

This chain connects TRBV11-2 to TRBJ2-2; TRBD1 might be the D (6 bases). The germline V gene encodes CDR1 SGHAT and CDR2 FQNNGV. The CDR3 runs 15 residues. V gave up 4 bases and J gave up 0 bases, with 9 bases separating them. CDR3 amino acids: CASSSQGANTGELFF. The CDR3 nucleotides are TGTGCCAGCAGCTCACAGGGCGCGAACACCGGGGAGCTGTTTTTT. Full variable domain (rest looked up from reference TRBV11-2 and TRBJ2-2): EAGVAQSPRYKIIEKRQSVAFWCNPISGHATLYWYQQILGQGPKLLIQFQNNGVVDDSQLPKDRFSAERLKGVDSTLKIQPAKLEDSAVYLCASSSQGANTGELFFGEGSRLTVL.

The gene calls are TRBV13 and TRBJ2-1; TRBD2 matches 10 bases. CDR3 length: 15 amino acids. Germline V gene sequence: CDR1 PRHDT, CDR2 FYEKMQ (reference sequence). V dropped 5 bases and J dropped 9; count of bases not matched to a gene: 10. The CDR3 sequence: CASSQRLAGDSEQFF. CDR3 nucleotides: TGTGCCAGCAGCCAAAGGCTAGCGGGAGACAGTGAGCAGTTCTTC. The complete variable domain, with remaining parts taken from reference TRBV13 and TRBJ2-1, reads AAGVIQSPRHLIKEKRETATLKCYPIPRHDTVYWYQQGPGQDPQFLISFYEKMQSDKGSIPDRFSAQQFSDYHSELNMSSLELGDSALYFCASSQRLAGDSEQFFGPGTRLTVL.

The gene calls are TRBV29-1 and TRBJ1-2; 7 bases are a match to TRBD1. Unmatched junction bases numbered 4, after V lost 7 bases and J lost 2 bases. The CDR3 loop spans 12 amino acids. The germline gives CDR1 SQVTM, CDR2 ANQGSEA. The CDR3, as DNA: TGCAGCGGGAAACAGGGGAACTATGGCTACACCTTC. It codes for CSGKQGNYGYTF.

The chain recombines TRBV6-6 with TRBJ2-5, with 13 positions matching TRBD2. Germline V gene data show CDR1 as MNHNY and CDR2 as SVGAGI (reference sequence). The trim removed 7 bases at V and 4 bases at J, leaving 6 bases unmatched. The CDR3 is made up of 15 amino acids. The CDR3 protein is CASTITSGRGETQYF. The CDR3 coding sequence is TGTGCCAGCACCATAACTAGCGGGAGGGGAGAGACCCAGTACTTC.

The chain links TRBV13 to TRBJ2-2; D call uncertain. The CDR3 contains 13 residues. Germline loops: CDR1 PRHDT, CDR2 FYEKMQ (reference sequence). The ends were cut back, 3 bases at V and 2 bases at J, with 4 bases in the middle. CDR3: CASSFYNTGELFF. CDR3 coding DNA: TGTGCCAGCAGCTTTTATAACACCGGGGAGCTGTTTTTT. The whole variable domain, filled in from reference TRBV13 and TRBJ2-2, reads AAGVIQSPRHLIKEKRETATLKCYPIPRHDTVYWYQQGPGQDPQFLISFYEKMQSDKGSIPDRFSAQQFSDYHSELNMSSLELGDSALYFCASSFYNTGELFFGEGSRLTVL.

The genes are TRBV6-5 and TRBJ2-7; 7 bases line up with TRBD1. The CDR3 contains 12 residues. Germline CDR1 is MNHEY and CDR2 is SVGAGI. V shed 10 bases and J 6 bases; nucleotides not matched to a gene: 9. CDR3 residues: CATHTGVSEQYF. In DNA form, the CDR3 reads TGTGCCACTCATACAGGGGTTAGCGAGCAGTACTTC.

The rearrangement uses TRBV7-9 and TRBJ1-1; D is possibly TRBD1 (5 bases). Germline V gives CDR1 SEHNR, CDR2 FQNEAQ (reference sequence). V was cut by 0 bases and J by 0 bases, with 5 bases left in between. There are 14 residues in the CDR3. Written as DNA, the CDR3 is TGTGCCAGCAGCTTAGCCAGGGTGAACACTGAAGCTTTCTTT. Protein sequence: CASSLARVNTEAFF. The variable domain in full, completed from reference TRBV7-9 and TRBJ1-1, reads DTGVSQNPRHKITKRGQNVTFRCDPISEHNRLYWYRQTLGQGPEFLTYFQNEAQLEKSRLLSDRFSAERPKGSFSTLEIQRTEQGDSAMYLCASSLARVNTEAFFGQGTRLTVV.